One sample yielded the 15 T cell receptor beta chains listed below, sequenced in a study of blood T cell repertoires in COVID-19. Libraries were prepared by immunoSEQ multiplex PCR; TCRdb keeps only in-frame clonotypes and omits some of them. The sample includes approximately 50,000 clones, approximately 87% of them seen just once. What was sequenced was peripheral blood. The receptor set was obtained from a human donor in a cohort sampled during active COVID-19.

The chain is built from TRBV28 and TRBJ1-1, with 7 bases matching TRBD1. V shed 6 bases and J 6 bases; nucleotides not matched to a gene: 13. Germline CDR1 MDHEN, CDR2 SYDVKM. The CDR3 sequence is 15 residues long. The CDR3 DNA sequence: TGTGCCAGCAGCCAATTCCAAGGGGGCGCGGCTGAAGCTTTCTTT. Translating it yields CASSQFQGGAAEAFF. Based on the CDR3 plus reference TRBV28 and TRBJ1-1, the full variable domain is DVKVTQSSRYLVKRTGEKVFLECVQDMDHENMFWYRQDPGLGLRLIYFSYDVKMKEKGDIPEGYSVSREKKERFSLILESASTNQTSMYLCASSQFQGGAAEAFFGQGTRLTVV.

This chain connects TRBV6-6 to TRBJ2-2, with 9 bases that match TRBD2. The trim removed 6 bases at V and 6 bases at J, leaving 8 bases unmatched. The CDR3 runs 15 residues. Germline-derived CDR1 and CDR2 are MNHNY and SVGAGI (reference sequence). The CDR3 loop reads CASRPQRGASGELFF. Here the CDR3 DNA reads TGTGCCAGCAGACCCCAGCGGGGGGCCTCCGGGGAGCTGTTTTTT.

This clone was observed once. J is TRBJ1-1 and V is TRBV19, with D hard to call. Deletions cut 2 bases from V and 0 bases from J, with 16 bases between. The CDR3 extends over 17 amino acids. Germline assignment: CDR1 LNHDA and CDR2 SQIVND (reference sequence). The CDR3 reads CASSISVGSDMNTEAFF. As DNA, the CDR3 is TGTGCCAGTAGTATATCCGTTGGGTCAGACATGAACACTGAAGCTTTCTTT.

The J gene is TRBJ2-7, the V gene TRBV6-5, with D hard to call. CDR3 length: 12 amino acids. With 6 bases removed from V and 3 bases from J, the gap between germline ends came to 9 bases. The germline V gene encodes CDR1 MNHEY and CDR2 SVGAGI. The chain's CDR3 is CASSSPYYEQYF. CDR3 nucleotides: TGTGCCAGCAGCTCCCCTTACTACGAGCAGTACTTC.

CDR3 region: CASSLHRGYGYTF. As DNA, the CDR3 is TGTGCCAGCAGCCTCCACAGGGGCTATGGCTACACCTTC. The chain has TRBV14 and TRBJ1-2; 7 bases fit TRBD1. The CDR3 is 13 amino acids. After removal of 4 bases from V and 4 bases from J, the junction contained 3 bases not matched to a gene. CDR1 and CDR2 from the germline V gene are SGHDN and FVKESK.

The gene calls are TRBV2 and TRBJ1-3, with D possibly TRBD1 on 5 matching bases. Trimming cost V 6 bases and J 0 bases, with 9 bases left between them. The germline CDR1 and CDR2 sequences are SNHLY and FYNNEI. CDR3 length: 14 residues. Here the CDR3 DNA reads TGTGCCAGCAGGCCACAGGTCTCTGGAAACACCATATATTTT. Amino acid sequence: CASRPQVSGNTIYF.

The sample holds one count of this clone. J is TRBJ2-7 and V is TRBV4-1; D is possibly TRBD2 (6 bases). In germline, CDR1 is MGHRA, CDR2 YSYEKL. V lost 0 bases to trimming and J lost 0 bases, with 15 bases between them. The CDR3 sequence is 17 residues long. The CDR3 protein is CASSQDRDSGSSYEQYF. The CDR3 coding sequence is TGCGCCAGCAGCCAAGATCGGGACTCCGGGAGCTCCTACGAGCAGTACTTC.

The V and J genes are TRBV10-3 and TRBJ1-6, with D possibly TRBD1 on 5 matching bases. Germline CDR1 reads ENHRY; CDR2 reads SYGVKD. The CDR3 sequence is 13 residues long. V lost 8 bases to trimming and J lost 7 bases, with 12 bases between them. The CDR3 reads CAIGGGLNSPLHF. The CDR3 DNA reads TGTGCCATCGGGGGAGGGTTAAATTCACCCCTCCACTTT.

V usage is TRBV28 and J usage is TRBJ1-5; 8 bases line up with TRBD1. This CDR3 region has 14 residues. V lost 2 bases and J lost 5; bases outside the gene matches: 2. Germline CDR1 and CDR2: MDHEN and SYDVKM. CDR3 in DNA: TGTGCCAGCAGTTTACGGACAGGGCATCAGCCCCAGCATTTT. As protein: CASSLRTGHQPQHF.

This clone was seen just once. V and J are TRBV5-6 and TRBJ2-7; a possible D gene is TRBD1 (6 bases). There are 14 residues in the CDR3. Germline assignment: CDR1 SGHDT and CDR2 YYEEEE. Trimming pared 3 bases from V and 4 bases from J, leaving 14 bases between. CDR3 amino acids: CASSWTNRAYEQYF. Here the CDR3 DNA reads TGTGCCAGCAGCTGGACCAACAGGGCTTACGAGCAGTACTTC.

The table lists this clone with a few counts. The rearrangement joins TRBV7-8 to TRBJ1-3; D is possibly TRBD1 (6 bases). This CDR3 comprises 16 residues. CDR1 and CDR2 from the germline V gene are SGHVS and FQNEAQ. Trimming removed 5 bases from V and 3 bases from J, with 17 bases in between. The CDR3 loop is CASSPRGIGGGNTIYF. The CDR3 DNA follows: TGTGCCAGCAGCCCCCGAGGCATAGGGGGTGGAAACACCATATATTTT.

CDR3 nucleotide sequence: TGCAGTGCTAGTCGGCTAGCGGGAGGGATTATCACCTACGAGCAGTACTTC. Encoded protein: CSASRLAGGIITYEQYF. The gene calls are TRBV20-1 and TRBJ2-7, with 12 bases fitting TRBD2. This CDR3 comprises 17 residues. Germline V gene sequence: CDR1 DFQATT, CDR2 SNEGSKA (reference sequence). The V segment lost 3 bases and the J segment 2 bases; nucleotides outside the gene matches: 11.

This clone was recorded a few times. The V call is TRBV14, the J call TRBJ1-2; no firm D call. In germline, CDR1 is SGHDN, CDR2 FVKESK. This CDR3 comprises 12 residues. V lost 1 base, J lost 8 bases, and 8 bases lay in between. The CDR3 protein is CASSQAHWGYTF. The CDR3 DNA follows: TGTGCCAGCAGCCAAGCCCACTGGGGCTACACCTTC.

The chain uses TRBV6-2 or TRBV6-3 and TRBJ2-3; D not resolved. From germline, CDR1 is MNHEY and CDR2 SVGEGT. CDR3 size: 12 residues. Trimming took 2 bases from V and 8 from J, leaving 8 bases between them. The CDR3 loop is CASSYLLRTQYF. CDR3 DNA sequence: TGTGCCAGCAGTTACCTCCTGCGTACGCAGTATTTT.

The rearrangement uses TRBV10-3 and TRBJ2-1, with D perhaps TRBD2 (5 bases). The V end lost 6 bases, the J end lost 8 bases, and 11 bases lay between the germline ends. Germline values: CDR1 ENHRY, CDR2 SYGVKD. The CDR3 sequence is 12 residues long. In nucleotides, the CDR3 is TGTGCCATCAGACCACCCGGGGATGAGCAGTTCTTC. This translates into CAIRPPGDEQFF.